This T cell receptor (beta chain) came from a study of T cells in localized non-small cell lung cancer (dated by TCRdb to 2020 to 2021). Regarding the research as a whole: T cell repertoires of some 240 early-stage NSCLC patients were analyzed, with tumors being compared against uninvolved tumor-adjacent lungs. The mean age of the NSCLC patients was around 65 years, with approximately 130 men and about a hundred women. The cohort was made up of roughly 250 treatment-naive NSCLC patients whose localized lung tumors had been resected.

At diagnosis, tumor, uninvolved tumor-adjacent lung and peripheral blood were collected and then preserved as a mix of FFPE and fresh-frozen material. Blood samples were analyzed as peripheral blood mononuclear cells for TCR repertoire profiling. From its cysteine to its phenylalanine, the CDR3 spans 15 amino acids. Solely the CDR3 DNA is kept, with 45 bases framed from the first base. Between the V and J ends, shortened by 0 bases and 5 bases respectively, the junction contains 12 bases. The germline V gene provides CDR1 SGDLS and CDR2 YYNGEE. Turning to this clone: The antigen it recognizes is unknown. Base qualities are not provided; no much larger clone lies one nucleotide away.

TCR beta CDR3 regions were sequenced from DNA using the immunoSEQ Assay. The original methods were these. T cell density was computed as TCR beta template counts normalized to usable DNA estimated by amplifying housekeeping genes. The preseqR package was used to estimate richness by extrapolating to 400,000 templates for PBMC samples and to 120,000 templates for tissue samples. Clonality was defined as one minus Pielou's evenness. Tissue-enriched TCRs were identified by differential abundance testing using productive amino-acid clonotypes, minimum total count 5 and alpha 0.1. The Jaccard Index and the Morisita Overlap Index were used to measure repertoire overlap between compartments. GLIPH clustered TCR beta CDR3s with public tetramer-defined viral CDR3s; viral motifs required at least three viral sequences plus V-gene enrichment. As stored in TCRdb, this immuneACCESS dataset retains in-frame rearrangements with V and J assigned. A fraction of the clones does not appear; measured against another copy, unresolved V genes explain less than half of the discrepancy, and the remainder lacks a known reason. That table supplies the V and J calls and clone size; D and trimming were determined from the DNA. The sample records 50,000 to 65,000 clones, roughly 79% of which are singletons. The top ten constitute roughly 5% of the sample.

Study-wide findings and limitations: Because multi-region tumor sequencing was not done, intratumor heterogeneity could not be ruled out. Of the top 100 tumor clones, a median of about 53 were detected in paired uninvolved adjacent lung; about 28 were also among that lung's top 100. Higher blood T cell density associated with longer overall survival, while higher adjacent-lung clonality associated with shorter survival. Because of the exploratory design, TCR variables were selected using unadjusted p-values without false-discovery rate correction. Uninvolved tumor-adjacent lung showed the highest T cell clonality, higher than tumor, which suggests more focused antigenic responses in the adjacent lung.

The receptor chain draws on TRBV9 and TRBJ2-4; a weak D assignment points to TRBD1 (5 bases agree). This sample comprised PBMCs, obtained before any cancer treatment. The receptor was isolated from a man aged 35 to 70 with stage II lung adenocarcinoma. The CDR3 reads CASSVGQGYENIQYF. The bases read TGTGCCAGCAGCGTAGGGCAGGGTTATGAAAACATTCAGTACTTC.